Presented here are 22 T cell receptor beta chains from one specimen sequenced in a study of T-cell memory formation after mild COVID-19. A single record per CDR3 protein comes from TCRdb applying MiXCR to the 5' RACE reads. Of roughly 110,000 distinct CDR3 sequences listed, 15% to 20% are singletons. The sample taken for sequencing was PBMCs or a T cell subset sorted from them (not recorded which). These TCRs come from an adult woman who had mild COVID-19 (a few samples of this study predate the infection). Cell type and time point are not known.

V and J are TRBV4-2 and TRBJ2-5, with D possibly being TRBD2 (6 bases). The ends were cut back, 2 bases at V and 3 bases at J, with 16 bases in the middle. This CDR3 has 16 amino acids. Germline assignment: CDR1 LGHNA and CDR2 YNFKEQ. The CDR3 loop is CASSQRGTGEKETQYF. CDR3 nucleotides: TGTGCCAGCAGCCAACGCGGGACTGGCGAAAAAGAGACCCAGTACTTC.

The chain uses TRBV19 and TRBJ1-2; D is ambiguous. V lost 3 bases and J lost 3, with 8 bases in between. The CDR3 is made up of 13 amino acids. Germline V gives CDR1 LNHDA, CDR2 SQIVND (reference sequence). CDR3 sequence: CASSMAGYYGYTF. DNA for the CDR3: TGTGCCAGTAGTATGGCAGGCTACTATGGCTACACCTTC.

This clonotype showed up just a few times. V is TRBV4-1 and J is TRBJ2-7, with D hard to call. There are 12 residues in the CDR3. Per germline, CDR1 MGHRA and CDR2 YSYEKL. V lost 1 base to trimming and J lost 7 bases, with 8 bases between them. CDR3 nucleotides: TGCGCCAGCAGCCAAGGAAACATGGAGCAGTACTTC. Its protein is CASSQGNMEQYF.

This clonotype appeared a few times. The chain has TRBV4-1 and TRBJ2-7; D gene unclear. CDR1 is MGHRA, CDR2 YSYEKL, per germline. V lost 0 bases and J lost 6, with 9 bases in between. The CDR3 covers 13 residues. CDR3 sequence: CASSQEVGFEQYF. CDR3 nucleotides: TGCGCCAGCAGCCAAGAGGTTGGTTTCGAGCAGTACTTC.

This clonotype has a handful of counts. The genes are TRBV4-3 and TRBJ1-2; 8 bases are shared with TRBD1. This CDR3 has 14 residues. The ends lost 3 bases at V and 3 bases at J; junction bases unmatched: 3. Germline values: CDR1 LGHNA, CDR2 YSLEER. The CDR3 reads CASSHLTGDYGYTF. As DNA, the CDR3 is TGCGCCAGCAGCCACCTGACAGGGGACTATGGCTACACCTTC.

The genes are TRBV7-9 and TRBJ2-7; tentatively, D is TRBD2 (6 bases). The CDR3 contains 14 residues. V was cut by 5 bases and J by 6 bases, with 17 bases left in between. The V gene's germline CDR1 is SEHNR and CDR2 FQNEAQ (reference sequence). CDR3 sequence (DNA): TGTGCCAGCAGCACTCAAACGGGACTGGGCGAGCAGTACTTC. It encodes CASSTQTGLGEQYF.

This clonotype came up many times. V gene TRBV6-6 combines with J gene TRBJ2-2, with TRBD1 as a possible D gene (5 bases). With 7 bases removed from V and 5 bases from J, the gap between germline ends came to 17 bases. This CDR3 comprises 15 residues. The germline V gene encodes CDR1 MNHNY and CDR2 SVGAGI (reference sequence). This CDR3 reads CASKDKESYTGELFF. The CDR3 DNA is TGTGCCAGCAAGGACAAAGAGTCCTATACCGGGGAGCTGTTTTTT.

This chain links TRBV5-1 with TRBJ2-3; 9 bases line up with TRBD1. The CDR3 has 15 amino acids. V shed 4 bases, J shed 4 bases, and the junction held 7 bases outside the gene matches. Germline V gene sequence: CDR1 SGHRS, CDR2 YFSETQ. CDR3 sequence: CASSPGQGQSDTQYF. CDR3 coding DNA: TGCGCCAGCAGCCCGGGACAGGGACAATCAGATACGCAGTATTTT.

V gene TRBV25-1 combines with J gene TRBJ2-3; 8 bases are a match to TRBD2. Per the germline V gene, CDR1 is MGHDK and CDR2 is SYGVNS. This CDR3 contains 18 residues. Trimming at V came to 3 bases and at J to 7 bases, leaving 18 bases not matched to a gene. The CDR3 protein is CASSELLPERELRHTQYF. The CDR3 bases are TGTGCCAGCAGTGAGCTTCTACCAGAGCGGGAGTTGCGTCATACGCAGTATTTT.

This clonotype occurred a few times. The chain has TRBV12-3 or TRBV12-4 and TRBJ1-1, with 10 bases matching TRBD1. This CDR3 spans 15 amino acids. Losses at the gene ends were 7 bases for V and 4 bases for J; bases not matched to a gene: 9. The CDR3 region has the DNA TGTGCCAGCATTATTATGGGGACAGGGGTCACTGAAGCTTTCTTT. This encodes CASIIMGTGVTEAFF.

This chain joins TRBV5-1 and TRBJ1-1, with no clear D. The CDR3 is 12 residues long. Germline V gene lookup returns CDR1 SGHRS and CDR2 YFSETQ. Trimming removed 4 bases from V and 7 bases from J, with 11 bases in between. The CDR3 coding sequence is TGCGCCAGCAGCCCCCCCGGGCTTGAAGCTTTCTTT. This translates into CASSPPGLEAFF. Using reference TRBV5-1 and TRBJ1-1 for the parts outside the CDR3, the full variable domain is KAGVTQTPRYLIKTRGQQVTLSCSPISGHRSVSWYQQTPGQGLQFLFEYFSETQRNKGNFPGRFSGRQFSNSRSEMNVSTLELGDSALYLCASSPPGLEAFFGQGTRLTVV.

The J gene is TRBJ1-6, the V gene TRBV5-1; 10 nucleotides line up with TRBD1. Germline-derived CDR1 and CDR2 are SGHRS and YFSETQ. This CDR3 has 14 residues. Trimming took 4 bases from V and 10 from J; bases not matched to a gene: 5. The CDR3 loop is CASSPRTGGSPLHF. The CDR3 nucleotides are TGCGCCAGCAGCCCTCGGACAGGGGGATCACCCCTCCACTTT.

The chain couples TRBV4-2 to TRBJ2-1; unclear D gene. The CDR3 sequence is 15 residues long. Trimming stripped 1 base from V and 10 bases from J, with 17 bases between. Per the germline V gene, CDR1 is LGHNA and CDR2 is YNFKEQ. In DNA form, the CDR3 reads TGTGCCAGCAGCCAAGGACCGGGCGTTAGGGTAGAGCAGTTCTTC. Translation gives CASSQGPGVRVEQFF.

This clonotype has more than one count but fewer than ten. V and J are TRBV7-3 and TRBJ1-1; D not certain. CDR1 SGHTA and CDR2 FQGTGA come from the germline V gene. The V and J ends lost 2 bases and 6 bases respectively, with 10 bases between them. This CDR3 contains 13 residues. The CDR3 nucleotides read TGTGCCAGCAGCTTACTCCCAGCCGCTGAAGCTTTCTTT. It encodes CASSLLPAAEAFF. The variable domain in full, completed from reference TRBV7-3 and TRBJ1-1, reads GAGVSQTPSNKVTEKGKYVELRCDPISGHTALYWYRQSLGQGPEFLIYFQGTGAADDSGLPNDRFFAVRPEGSVSTLKIQRTERGDSAVYLCASSLLPAAEAFFGQGTRLTVV.

The gene calls are TRBV7-9 and TRBJ2-7; 8 bases are a match to TRBD2. The length of the CDR3 is 15 residues. J lost 0 bases, V lost 4 bases, and 5 bases had no gene match. Germline-derived CDR1 and CDR2 are SEHNR and FQNEAQ (reference sequence). Written as DNA, the CDR3 is TGTGCCAGCAGCTCTGCTAGCGGGCCCTCCTACGAGCAGTACTTC. It yields the protein CASSSASGPSYEQYF.

This clonotype was detected a few times. The rearrangement uses TRBV18 and TRBJ2-7, with D tentatively TRBD1 (6 bases). Germline CDR1 is KGHSH and CDR2 is LQKENI. V was pared by 0 bases and J by 4 bases, with 28 bases between. CDR3 length: 20 amino acids. The CDR3 region is CASSPPVKGDGIQPLYEQYF. The CDR3, as DNA: TGTGCCAGCTCACCACCGGTAAAGGGGGATGGCATCCAGCCCTTATACGAGCAGTACTTC.

There are a few counts of this clonotype. One end of the junction is discordant with germline, which a read error may explain. This sequence joins TRBV9 and TRBJ1-2; 8 bases match TRBD1. Germline CDR1 reads SGDLS; CDR2 reads YYNGEE. The CDR3 sequence is 18 residues long. The CDR3 sequence is CSSSQGTGPRAYGYGYTF. CDR3 bases: TGTTCCAGCAGCCAAGGGACAGGTCCTAGGGCCTATGGCTATGGCTACACCTTC.

This clonotype was found a few times. The CDR3 bases are TGTGCCAGCAGCTTAGTGCCTAGCTTGGATACGCAGTATTTT. Encoded protein: CASSLVPSLDTQYF. The gene calls are TRBV7-6 and TRBJ2-3, with a weak D call TRBD2 (5 bases). This CDR3 is built from 14 residues. CDR1 SGHVS and CDR2 FNYEAQ come from the germline V gene. V was trimmed by 1 base and J by 6 bases, leaving 11 bases between them.

The sample holds one count of this clonotype. V gene TRBV7-9 combines with J gene TRBJ2-2; unclear D gene. The germline gives CDR1 SEHNR, CDR2 FQNEAQ (reference sequence). CDR3 length equals 13 residues. Trimming took off 5 bases at V and 3 bases at J, with 7 bases between the two ends. The CDR3 here is CASSQPYTGELFF. The CDR3 DNA is TGTGCCAGCAGCCAACCGTACACCGGGGAGCTGTTTTTT.

The sample holds many counts of this clonotype. The chain uses TRBV9 and TRBJ2-7; D is possibly TRBD2 (6 bases). The CDR3 extends over 15 amino acids. The germline CDR1 and CDR2 sequences are SGDLS and YYNGEE. V was trimmed by 4 bases and J by 3 bases, leaving 17 bases between them. CDR3 DNA sequence: TGTGCCAGCAGCCAGAGCCCCGGGAGTAACTACGAGCAGTACTTC. Protein: CASSQSPGSNYEQYF.

This clonotype was picked up a small number of times. This chain connects TRBV24-1 to TRBJ2-7; the match to TRBD1 covers 9 bases. After removal of 3 bases from V and 7 bases from J, the junction contained 6 bases not matched to a gene. Germline values: CDR1 KGHDR, CDR2 SFDVKD. CDR3 length equals 14 residues. The CDR3 DNA follows: TGTGCCACCAGTGATCCGGGACAGGGTTCAGAGCAGTACTTC. This translates into CATSDPGQGSEQYF.

This clonotype occurred many times. The rearrangement links TRBV27 to TRBJ1-6, with a possible D match to TRBD1 (6 bases). V was shortened by 6 bases and J by 14 bases, with 20 bases between the two germline ends. CDR3 length: 14 amino acids. Germline values: CDR1 MNHEY, CDR2 SMNVEV (reference sequence). For the CDR3, the DNA is TGTGCCAGCAGAAGTATAGGGGCCGAGGGGGCCCTCCACTTT. Translated: CASRSIGAEGALHF.